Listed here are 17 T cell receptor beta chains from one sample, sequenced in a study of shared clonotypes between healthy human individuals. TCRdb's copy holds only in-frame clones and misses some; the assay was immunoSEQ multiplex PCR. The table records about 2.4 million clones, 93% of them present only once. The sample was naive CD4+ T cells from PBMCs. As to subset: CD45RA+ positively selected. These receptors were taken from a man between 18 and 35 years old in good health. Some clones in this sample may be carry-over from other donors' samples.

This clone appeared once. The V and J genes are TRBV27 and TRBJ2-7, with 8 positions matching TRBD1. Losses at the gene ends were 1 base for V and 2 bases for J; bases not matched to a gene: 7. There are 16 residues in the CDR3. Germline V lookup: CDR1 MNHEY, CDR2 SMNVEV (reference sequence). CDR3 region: CASSLFKTGDTYEQYF. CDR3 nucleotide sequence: TGTGCCAGCAGTTTATTCAAGACAGGGGATACCTACGAGCAGTACTTC.

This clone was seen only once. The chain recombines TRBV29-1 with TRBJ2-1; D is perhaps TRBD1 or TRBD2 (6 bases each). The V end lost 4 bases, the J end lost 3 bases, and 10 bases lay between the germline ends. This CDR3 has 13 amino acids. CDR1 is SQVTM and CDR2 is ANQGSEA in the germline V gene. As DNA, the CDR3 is TGCAGCGTTGCCAGGGGAGGCTACAATGAGCAGTTCTTC. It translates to CSVARGGYNEQFF.

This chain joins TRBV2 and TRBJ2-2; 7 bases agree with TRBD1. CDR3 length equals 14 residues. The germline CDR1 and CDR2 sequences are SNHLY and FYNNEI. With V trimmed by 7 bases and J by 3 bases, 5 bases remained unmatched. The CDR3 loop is CASIYDRDTGELFF. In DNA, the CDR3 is TGTGCCAGCATCTACGACAGGGACACCGGGGAGCTGTTTTTT.

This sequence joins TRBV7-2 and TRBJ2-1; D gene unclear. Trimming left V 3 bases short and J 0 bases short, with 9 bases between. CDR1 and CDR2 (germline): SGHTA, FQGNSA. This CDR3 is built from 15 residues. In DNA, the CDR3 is TGTGCCAGCAGCTTTGAGCGCCTCTCCTACAATGAGCAGTTCTTC. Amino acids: CASSFERLSYNEQFF.

The chain's CDR3 is CASSLITASTDTQYF. For the CDR3, the DNA is TGTGCCAGCAGTTTAATTACGGCTAGCACAGATACGCAGTATTTT. The V call is TRBV2, the J call TRBJ2-3; unclear D gene. The V and J ends lost 5 bases and 0 bases respectively, with 12 bases between them. This CDR3 is 15 amino acids long. The germline V gene encodes CDR1 SNHLY and CDR2 FYNNEI.

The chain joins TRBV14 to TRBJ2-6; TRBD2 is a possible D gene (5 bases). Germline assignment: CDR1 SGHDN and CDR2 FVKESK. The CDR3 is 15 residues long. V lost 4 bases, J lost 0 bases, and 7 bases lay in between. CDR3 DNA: TGTGCCAGCAGCCGGGCGGGCTCTGGGGCCAACGTCCTGACTTTC. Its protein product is CASSRAGSGANVLTF.

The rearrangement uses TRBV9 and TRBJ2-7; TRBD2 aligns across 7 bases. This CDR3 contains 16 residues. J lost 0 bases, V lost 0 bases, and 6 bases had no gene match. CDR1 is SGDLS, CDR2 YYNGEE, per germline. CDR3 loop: CASSVAVGGSSYEQYF. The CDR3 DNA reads TGTGCCAGCAGCGTAGCTGTGGGGGGGAGCTCCTACGAGCAGTACTTC.

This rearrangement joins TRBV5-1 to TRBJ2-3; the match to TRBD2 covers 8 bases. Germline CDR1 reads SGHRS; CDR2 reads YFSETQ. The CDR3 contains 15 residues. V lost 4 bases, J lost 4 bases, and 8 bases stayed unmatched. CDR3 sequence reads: CASSPGLAVPDTQYF. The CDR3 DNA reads TGCGCCAGCAGCCCAGGACTAGCTGTCCCAGATACGCAGTATTTT.

CDR3 residues: CASSNRLRTDTQYF. In DNA, the CDR3 is TGTGCCAGCAGCAATCGACTCCGCACAGATACGCAGTATTTT. This sequence joins TRBV7-3 and TRBJ2-3, with D unclear. V lost 5 bases to trimming and J lost 1 base, with 10 bases between them. This CDR3 is 14 amino acids long. Germline lookup yields CDR1 SGHTA and CDR2 FQGTGA.

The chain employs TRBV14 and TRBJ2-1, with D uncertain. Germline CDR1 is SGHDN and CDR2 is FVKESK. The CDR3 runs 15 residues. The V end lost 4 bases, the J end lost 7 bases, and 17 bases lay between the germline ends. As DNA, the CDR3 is TGTGCCAGCAGCCCCCTAGGTAAACCTAAAAATGAGCAGTTCTTC. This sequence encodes CASSPLGKPKNEQFF.

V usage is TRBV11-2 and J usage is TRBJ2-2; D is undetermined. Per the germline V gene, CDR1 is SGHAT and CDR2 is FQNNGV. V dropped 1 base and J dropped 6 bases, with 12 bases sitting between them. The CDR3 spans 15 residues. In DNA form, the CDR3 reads TGTGCCAGCAGCTTAGTTAGGGTCCGTGCCGGGGAGCTGTTTTTT. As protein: CASSLVRVRAGELFF.

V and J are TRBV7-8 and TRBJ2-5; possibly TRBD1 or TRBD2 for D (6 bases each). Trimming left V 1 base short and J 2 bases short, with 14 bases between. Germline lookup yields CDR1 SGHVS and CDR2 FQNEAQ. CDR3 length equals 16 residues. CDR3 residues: CASSLVPGARQETQYF. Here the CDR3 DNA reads TGTGCCAGCAGCTTAGTCCCGGGGGCCAGACAAGAGACCCAGTACTTC.

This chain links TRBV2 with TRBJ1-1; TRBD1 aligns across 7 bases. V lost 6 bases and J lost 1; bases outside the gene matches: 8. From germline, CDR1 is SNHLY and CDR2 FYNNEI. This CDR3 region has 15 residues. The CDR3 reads CASSAYGTENTEAFF. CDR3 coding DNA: TGTGCCAGCAGCGCATACGGGACAGAGAACACTGAAGCTTTCTTT.

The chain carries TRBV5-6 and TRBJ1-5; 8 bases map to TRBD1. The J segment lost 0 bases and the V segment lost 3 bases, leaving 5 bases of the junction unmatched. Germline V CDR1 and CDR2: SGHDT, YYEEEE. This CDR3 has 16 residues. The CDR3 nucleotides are TGTGCCAGCAGCTCCCGACAGGGGAGTAGCAATCAGCCCCAGCATTTT. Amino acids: CASSSRQGSSNQPQHF.

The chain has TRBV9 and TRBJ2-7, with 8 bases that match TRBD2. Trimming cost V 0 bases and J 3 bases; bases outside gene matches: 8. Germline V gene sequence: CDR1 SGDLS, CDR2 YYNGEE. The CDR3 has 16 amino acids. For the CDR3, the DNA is TGTGCCAGCAGCGTAGTGTCAGCGGGGGCACTCTACGAGCAGTACTTC. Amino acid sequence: CASSVVSAGALYEQYF.

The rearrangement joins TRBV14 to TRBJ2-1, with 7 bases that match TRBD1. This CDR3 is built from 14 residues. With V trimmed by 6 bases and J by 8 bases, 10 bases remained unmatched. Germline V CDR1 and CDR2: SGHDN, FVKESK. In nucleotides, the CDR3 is TGTGCCAGCAGTAAGACAGGGAATTACGATGAGCAGTTCTTC. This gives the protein CASSKTGNYDEQFF.

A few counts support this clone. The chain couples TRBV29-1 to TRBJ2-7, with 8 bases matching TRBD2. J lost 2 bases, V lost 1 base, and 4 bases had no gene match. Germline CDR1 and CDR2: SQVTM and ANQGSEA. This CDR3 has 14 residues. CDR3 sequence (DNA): TGCAGCGTTGAAGCGGCGGGAGGCCCCTACGAGCAGTACTTC. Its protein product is CSVEAAGGPYEQYF.